This T cell receptor (beta chain) was obtained from a study of OX40 agonist ivuxolimab in advanced cancers. Germline V lookup: CDR1 LNHDA, CDR2 SQIVND (reference sequence). The CDR3 contains 14 residues. After removal of 7 bases from V and 4 bases from J, the junction contained 3 bases not matched to a gene. Data came from immunoSEQ multiplex PCR; TCRdb stores just in-frame clones and leaves some out. The sample contains around 100,000 clones, 91% of which appear only once. The sequencing used CD4+ or CD8+ T cells sorted from blood, collected in a trial of the OX40 agonist ivuxolimab. This chain connects TRBV19 to TRBJ2-3; 12 bases agree with TRBD2. The sequence came from an adult with an advanced solid tumor such as melanoma, head and neck, liver or kidney cancer. The CDR3 nucleotides read TGTGCCAGTACTAGCGGGAGGGCCGCAGATACGCAGTATTTT. It yields the protein CASTSGRAADTQYF.